Listed below are T cell receptor beta chains from one sample, sequenced in a study of cytomegalovirus exposure and HLA in healthy donors. Produced via immunoSEQ multiplex PCR; TCRdb's table is partial and in-frame only. The top ten hold 9.5% to 13% of the sample, which has about 130,000 clones, around 80% seen once. The sample comprised PBMCs. These receptors all stem from a man aged 30 to 39 in good health and CMV-seropositive. Each CDR3 is given with its conserved first and last residue. Each record gives: clone size, J gene, D gene, V gene, CDR3 length, CDR3 protein, CDR3 DNA. D genes are given only for firm matches. Clone size is given for some rows only: seen once, a few or many times, or a class if the clone is expanded.

few TRBJ2-3 . TRBV28 15 CASSSGPTSTDTQYF TGTGCCAGCAGTAGCGGTCCTACTAGCACAGATACGCAGTATTTT
few TRBJ2-3 . TRBV11-3 13 CASSLINGDTQYF TGTGCCAGCAGCTTAATCAACGGAGATACGCAGTATTTT
. TRBJ2-7 TRBD1 TRBV7-6 17 CASSLGTGGYSTYEQYF TGTGCCAGCAGCTTAGGTACAGGGGGGTACAGTACTTACGAGCAGTACTTC
. TRBJ1-1 TRBD1 TRBV5-1 15 CASSLHGQGGTEAFF TGCGCCAGCAGCTTACATGGACAGGGAGGAACTGAAGCTTTCTTT
. TRBJ2-5 TRBD2 TRBV6-5 12 CASRGGSETQYF TGTGCCAGCAGGGGAGGGTCAGAGACCCAGTACTTC
once TRBJ2-7 . TRBV30 13 CAWSLTGSYEQYF TGTGCCTGGAGTCTGACAGGCTCCTACGAGCAGTACTTC
. TRBJ2-7 TRBD2 TRBV6-1 14 CASGLAGNSYEQYF TGTGCCAGCGGGCTAGCGGGTAACTCCTACGAGCAGTACTTC
. TRBJ2-2 TRBD2 TRBV6-5 15 CASSTGLAGVGELFF TGTGCCAGCAGTACCGGACTAGCGGGAGTCGGGGAGCTGTTTTTT
. TRBJ2-3 TRBD2 TRBV9 16 CASSEVASGVRGTQYF TGTGCCAGCAGCGAGGTGGCTAGCGGGGTCCGGGGTACGCAGTATTTT
. TRBJ1-1 TRBD1 TRBV6-6 16 CASSSGQLGSPTEAFF TGTGCCAGCAGCTCGGGACAGCTAGGGTCCCCCACTGAAGCTTTCTTT
once TRBJ2-7 TRBD1 TRBV9 13 CASSGQSSYEQYF TGTGCCAGCTCGGGACAGAGCTCCTACGAGCAGTACTTC
. TRBJ2-2 TRBD2 TRBV14 15 CASRLAGGRSGELFF TGTGCCAGCAGATTAGCGGGAGGCCGATCCGGGGAGCTGTTTTTT
. TRBJ1-2 TRBD1 TRBV7-6 15 CASSIRTGGAGGYTF TGTGCCAGCAGCATACGAACAGGGGGCGCTGGGGGCTACACCTTC
. TRBJ2-7 TRBD1 TRBV2 12 CASSYRGREQYF TGTGCCAGCAGCTACAGGGGGCGCGAGCAGTACTTC
. TRBJ1-5 TRBD1 TRBV11-2 19 CASSLVKSGGEGGNQPQHF TGTGCCAGCAGCTTAGTAAAGTCAGGGGGCGAGGGGGGCAATCAGCCCCAGCATTTT
. TRBJ1-2 . TRBV7-2 15 CASTYQTGRNYGYTF TGTGCCAGCACCTACCAAACGGGGAGGAACTATGGCTACACCTTC
once TRBJ1-4 TRBD1 TRBV7-9 15 CASSLGQGGNEKLFF TGTGCCAGCAGCTTAGGACAGGGAGGTAACGAAAAACTGTTTTTT
. TRBJ2-7 . TRBV7-2 14 CASSPTRVAYEQYF TGTGCCAGCAGTCCTACCCGGGTCGCTTACGAGCAGTACTTC
. TRBJ2-3 . TRBV5-1 16 CASSPGGGYGTDTQYF TGCGCCAGCAGCCCTGGGGGGGGCTATGGCACAGATACGCAGTATTTT
. TRBJ2-4 . TRBV4-1 16 CASSQNPKEDLNIQYF TGCGCCAGCAGCCAGAATCCCAAGGAGGATTTGAACATTCAGTACTTC
. TRBJ1-2 TRBD1 TRBV19 13 CASVTGGSYGYTF TGTGCCAGCGTTACAGGGGGTTCCTATGGCTACACCTTC
. TRBJ2-3 TRBD2 TRBV2 15 CASSLLAGAIDTQYF TGTGCCAGCAGTTTACTAGCGGGAGCGATAGATACGCAGTATTTT
. TRBJ2-7 . TRBV6-6 11 CASSYSSEQYF TGTGCCAGCAGTTACTCGAGCGAGCAGTACTTC
once TRBJ2-2 TRBD1 TRBV9 15 CASSRQGAGTGELFF TGTGCCAGCAGCAGACAGGGGGCGGGCACCGGGGAGCTGTTTTTT
. TRBJ2-7 TRBD2 TRBV7-2 15 CASSQGLAGGGEQYF TGTGCCAGCAGCCAAGGCCTAGCGGGAGGGGGGGAGCAGTACTTC
. TRBJ1-2 . TRBV15 12 CATSRKIEGYTF TGTGCCACCAGCAGAAAGATTGAGGGCTACACCTTC
. TRBJ2-7 TRBD2 TRBV19 15 CASSILAGLAKEQYF TGTGCCAGTAGTATATTAGCGGGACTAGCGAAGGAGCAGTACTTC
. TRBJ2-2 TRBD1 TRBV7-2 16 CASSTRQGWTSGELFF TGTGCCAGCAGCACCCGACAGGGGTGGACCTCCGGGGAGCTGTTTTTT
. TRBJ2-7 TRBD1 TRBV9 13 CASSVTGGGEQYF TGTGCCAGCAGCGTTACAGGGGGTGGCGAGCAGTACTTC
few TRBJ2-1 TRBD2 TRBV9 15 CASSVDGTSSDEQFF TGTGCCAGCAGCGTAGATGGGACTAGCAGCGATGAGCAGTTCTTC
. TRBJ1-1 . TRBV5-1 15 CASSLTSLMNTEAFF TGCGCCAGCAGCTTGACGTCACTTATGAACACTGAAGCTTTCTTT
. TRBJ1-2 TRBD1 TRBV9 16 CASSVGRDRGPSRYTF TGTGCCAGCAGCGTAGGCCGGGACAGGGGCCCTTCACGCTACACCTTC
. TRBJ2-5 . TRBV25-1 15 CASSEWGEKKETQYF TGTGCCAGCAGTGAATGGGGGGAGAAAAAAGAGACCCAGTACTTC
. TRBJ2-7 . TRBV28 12 CASSSTAHEQYF TGTGCCAGCAGTAGTACAGCCCACGAGCAGTACTTC
. TRBJ1-1 . TRBV2 13 CASGGQMNTEAFF TGTGCCAGCGGGGGACAAATGAACACTGAAGCTTTCTTT
. TRBJ1-5 TRBD1 TRBV10-3 15 CAISDPTGWNQPQHF TGTGCCATCAGCGATCCGACAGGGTGGAATCAGCCCCAGCATTTT
. TRBJ2-1 . TRBV6-1 11 CASELLNEQFF TGTGCCAGCGAGCTCCTCAATGAGCAGTTCTTC
. TRBJ1-1 TRBD1 TRBV10-3 16 CAISDDRGLGNTEAFF TGTGCCATCAGTGACGACAGGGGGTTAGGGAACACTGAAGCTTTCTTT
. TRBJ2-3 . TRBV7-9 17 CASSGNLWRGNTDTQYF TGTGCCAGCAGCGGAAACCTATGGCGGGGTAACACAGATACGCAGTATTTT
. TRBJ2-7 TRBD1 TRBV5-6 14 CASSFGTGGFEQYF TGTGCCAGCAGCTTCGGGACAGGGGGCTTCGAGCAGTACTTC
. TRBJ1-4 TRBD1 TRBV7-2 14 CASSLGQGNEKLFF TGTGCCAGCAGCTTGGGACAGGGTAATGAAAAACTGTTTTTT
. TRBJ2-7 . TRBV6-1 14 CASRQDLGTYEQYF TGTGCCAGCCGGCAGGACTTAGGCACCTACGAGCAGTACTTC
. TRBJ1-2 . TRBV5-5 15 CASSLVLAADYGYTF TGTGCCAGCAGCTTGGTCTTGGCGGCAGACTATGGCTACACCTTC
. TRBJ2-7 . TRBV11-2 17 CASSLGGDLGLSYEQYF TGTGCCAGCAGCTTAGGGGGAGATCTGGGCCTATCCTACGAGCAGTACTTC
. TRBJ2-3 TRBD1 TRBV27 14 CASSLTGGPDTQYF TGTGCCAGCAGTTTGACAGGGGGCCCAGATACGCAGTATTTT
. TRBJ2-7 . TRBV9 12 CASSVEGFEQYF TGTGCCAGCAGCGTAGAGGGGTTCGAGCAGTACTTC
. TRBJ2-6 . TRBV5-4 16 CASSLGRGRGANVLTF TGTGCCAGCAGCTTGGGGCGGGGCCGGGGGGCCAACGTCCTGACTTTC
. TRBJ2-5 . TRBV29-1 14 CSVRSTILQETQYF TGCAGCGTTCGATCAACCATACTTCAAGAGACCCAGTACTTC
. TRBJ2-7 TRBD2 TRBV7-9 16 CASSSGDSGSSYEQYF TGTGCCAGCAGTTCCGGTGATAGCGGGTCCTCCTACGAGCAGTACTTC
. TRBJ1-3 TRBD1 TRBV5-6 15 CASSLRDRGGNTIYF TGTGCCAGCAGCCTCCGGGACAGGGGCGGAAACACCATATATTTT
. TRBJ2-3 . TRBV12-1 14 CASRTGQGWDTQYF TGTGCCAGCAGAACGGGACAGGGTTGGGATACGCAGTATTTT
. TRBJ1-2 . TRBV6-5 14 CASSSLSRNYGYAF TGTGCCAGCAGTTCCCTCTCGAGAAACTATGGCTACGCCTTC
. TRBJ2-7 TRBD1 TRBV15 16 CATSRPRGQGAYEQYF TGTGCCACCAGCAGGCCTAGGGGACAGGGGGCTTACGAGCAGTACTTC
. TRBJ2-7 . TRBV18 13 CASSPQGGYEQYF TGTGCCAGCTCACCCCAGGGAGGCTACGAGCAGTACTTC
. TRBJ1-5 TRBD1 TRBV6-5 15 CASSYSRGLAQPQHF TGTGCCAGCAGTTACTCAAGGGGGCTCGCTCAGCCCCAGCATTTT
. TRBJ1-2 . TRBV4-1 15 CASSQEQGTGYGYTF TGCGCCAGCAGCCAAGAGCAGGGGACGGGCTATGGCTACACCTTC
. TRBJ1-1 . TRBV7-2 13 CASSHKGGTEAFF TGTGCCAGCAGCCACAAGGGAGGCACTGAAGCTTTCTTT
once TRBJ2-5 TRBD2 TRBV19 13 CATGGSGGETQYF TGTGCCACCGGGGGGAGCGGTGGGGAGACCCAGTACTTC
. TRBJ2-5 TRBD1 TRBV5-8 13 CASSLHRGETQYF TGTGCCAGCAGCTTGCACAGGGGGGAGACCCAGTACTTC
. TRBJ1-1 . TRBV5-6 13 CASSPGVNTEAFF TGTGCCAGCAGCCCAGGGGTGAACACTGAAGCTTTCTTT